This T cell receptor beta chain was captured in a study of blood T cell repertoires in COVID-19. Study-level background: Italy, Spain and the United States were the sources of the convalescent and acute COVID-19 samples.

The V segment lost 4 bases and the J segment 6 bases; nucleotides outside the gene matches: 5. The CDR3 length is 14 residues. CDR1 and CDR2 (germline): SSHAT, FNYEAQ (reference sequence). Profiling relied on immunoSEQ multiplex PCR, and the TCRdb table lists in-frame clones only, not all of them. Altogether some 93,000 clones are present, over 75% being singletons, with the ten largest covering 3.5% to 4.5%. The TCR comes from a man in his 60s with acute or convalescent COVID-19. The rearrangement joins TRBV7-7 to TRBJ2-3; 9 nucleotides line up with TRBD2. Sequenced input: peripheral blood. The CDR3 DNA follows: TGTGCCAGCAGCTCTACTAGCGGGTCTGATACGCAGTATTTT. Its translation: CASSSTSGSDTQYF.